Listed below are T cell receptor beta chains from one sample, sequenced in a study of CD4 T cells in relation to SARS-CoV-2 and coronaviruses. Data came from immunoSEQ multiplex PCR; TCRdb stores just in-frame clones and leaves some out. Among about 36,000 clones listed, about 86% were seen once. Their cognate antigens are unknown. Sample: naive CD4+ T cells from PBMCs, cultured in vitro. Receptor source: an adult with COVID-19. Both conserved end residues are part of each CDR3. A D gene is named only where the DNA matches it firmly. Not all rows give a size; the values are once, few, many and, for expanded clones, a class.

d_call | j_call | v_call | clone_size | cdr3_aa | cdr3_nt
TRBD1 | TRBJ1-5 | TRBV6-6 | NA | CASSRTGAVSNQPQHF | TGTGCCAGCAGTCGGACAGGGGCCGTTAGCAATCAGCCCCAGCATTTT
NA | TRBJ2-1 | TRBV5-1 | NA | CASSKGDSHAYNEQFF | TGCGCCAGCAGCAAAGGGGACTCACATGCTTACAATGAGCAGTTCTTC
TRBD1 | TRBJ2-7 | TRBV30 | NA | CAWSVDHGYRGFYEQYF | TGTGCCTGGAGTGTAGATCACGGGTACAGGGGATTCTACGAGCAGTACTTC
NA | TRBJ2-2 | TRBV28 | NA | CASSPGRVNTGELFF | TGTGCCAGCAGTCCCGGTAGGGTGAACACCGGGGAGCTGTTTTTT
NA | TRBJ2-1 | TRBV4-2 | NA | CASSQASFGERFGNEQFF | TGTGCCAGCAGCCAAGCATCCTTTGGGGAACGATTTGGCAATGAGCAGTTCTTC
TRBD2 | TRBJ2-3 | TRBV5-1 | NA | CASSLIAGGPSTDTQYF | TGCGCCAGCAGCTTGATAGCGGGAGGGCCAAGCACAGATACGCAGTATTTT
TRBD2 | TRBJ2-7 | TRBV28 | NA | CASSLTSGSSYEQYF | TGTGCCAGCAGCTTAACTAGCGGGTCCTCCTACGAGCAGTACTTC
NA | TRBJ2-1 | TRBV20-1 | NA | CSARLAYEQFF | TGCAGTGCTAGACTAGCCTACGAGCAGTTCTTC
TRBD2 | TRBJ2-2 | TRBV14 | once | CASSPRLARSGELFF | TGTGCCAGCAGCCCCCGACTAGCCCGGAGCGGGGAGCTGTTTTTT
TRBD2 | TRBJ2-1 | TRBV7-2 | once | CASSSRAGTTYNEQFF | TGTGCCAGCAGCTCCAGGGCCGGGACTACTTACAATGAGCAGTTCTTC
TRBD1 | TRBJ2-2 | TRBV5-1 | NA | CASSEDRGNTGELFF | TGCGCCAGCAGCGAGGACAGGGGGAACACCGGGGAGCTGTTTTTT
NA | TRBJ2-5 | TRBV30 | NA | CAWSGPAETQYF | TGTGCCTGGAGTGGACCAGCAGAGACCCAGTACTTC
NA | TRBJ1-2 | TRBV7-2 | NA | CASSPPQQTTGSYTF | TGTGCCAGCAGCCCCCCCCAACAAACAACCGGAAGCTACACCTTC
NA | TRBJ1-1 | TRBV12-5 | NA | CASGLTGGVAFF | TGTGCTAGTGGTCTGACCGGGGGAGTAGCTTTCTTT
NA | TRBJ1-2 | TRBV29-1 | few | CSVFDTYGYTF | TGCAGCGTTTTTGACACCTATGGCTACACCTTC
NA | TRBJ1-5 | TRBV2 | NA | CASSDFPSNQPQHF | TGTGCCAGCAGTGATTTCCCTAGCAATCAGCCCCAGCATTTT
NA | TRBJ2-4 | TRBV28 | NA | CASSLPGWAKNIQYF | TGTGCCAGCAGTTTGCCCGGGTGGGCCAAAAACATTCAGTACTTC
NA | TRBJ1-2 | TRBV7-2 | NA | CASSFSPANYGYTF | TGTGCCAGCAGCTTCTCCCCAGCTAACTATGGCTACACCTTC
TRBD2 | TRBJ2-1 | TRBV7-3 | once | CASSPTLRGGRWHEQFF | TGTGCCAGCAGCCCCACTCTGAGGGGCGGGAGGTGGCATGAGCAGTTCTTC
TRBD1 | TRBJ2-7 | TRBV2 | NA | CASRVTGVLYEQYF | TGTGCCAGCAGGGTGACAGGGGTTTTATACGAGCAGTACTTC
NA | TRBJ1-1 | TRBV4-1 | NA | CASSPRSDMNTEAFF | TGCGCCAGCAGCCCCCGGTCGGACATGAACACTGAAGCTTTCTTT
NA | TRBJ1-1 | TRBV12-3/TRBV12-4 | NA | CASSSQGPTEAFF | TGTGCCAGCAGTTCACAGGGACCCACTGAAGCTTTCTTT
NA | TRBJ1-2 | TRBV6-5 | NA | CASSSPGGYTF | TGTGCCAGCAGTTCTCCGGGGGGCTACACCTTC
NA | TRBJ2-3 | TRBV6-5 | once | CASRTALERTDTQYF | TGTGCCAGCAGGACGGCTCTAGAGCGCACAGATACGCAGTATTTT
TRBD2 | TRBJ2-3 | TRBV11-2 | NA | CASSPREGLDTQYF | TGTGCCAGCAGCCCCCGGGAGGGATTAGATACGCAGTATTTT
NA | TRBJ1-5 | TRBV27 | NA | CASSPTPQRYSNQPQHF | TGTGCCAGCAGTCCCACACCGCAAAGGTATAGCAATCAGCCCCAGCATTTT
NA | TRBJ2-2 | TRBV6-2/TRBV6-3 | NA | CASSYEGWAGELFF | TGTGCCAGCAGTTACGAGGGGTGGGCCGGGGAGCTGTTTTTT
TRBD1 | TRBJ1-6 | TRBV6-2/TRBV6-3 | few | CASSYGQGGSPLHF | TGTGCCAGCAGTTACGGACAGGGGGGCTCACCCCTCCACTTT
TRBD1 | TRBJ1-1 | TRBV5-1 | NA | CASSLAGQGPMNTEAFF | TGCGCCAGCAGCTTGGCCGGACAGGGACCCATGAACACTGAAGCTTTCTTT
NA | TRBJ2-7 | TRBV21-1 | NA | CASSKRAHIPQYF | TGTGCCAGCAGCAAAAGGGCGCACATACCCCAGTACTTC
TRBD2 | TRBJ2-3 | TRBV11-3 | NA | CASSFMAGGEDTQYF | TGTGCCAGCAGCTTTATGGCGGGAGGAGAGGATACGCAGTATTTT
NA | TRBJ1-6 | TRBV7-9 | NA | CASSLDYEGNTLHF | TGTGCCAGCAGCTTAGACTACGAGGGGAACACCCTCCACTTT
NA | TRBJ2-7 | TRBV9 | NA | CASSARGDRGGGAYEQYF | TGTGCCAGCAGCGCTCGGGGAGATAGGGGAGGGGGGGCCTACGAGCAGTACTTC
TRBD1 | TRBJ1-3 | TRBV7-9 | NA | CASRSTGGFVGNTIYF | TGTGCCAGCAGGTCGACAGGGGGCTTCGTTGGAAACACCATATATTTT
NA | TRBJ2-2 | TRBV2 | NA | CASNLGVGELFF | TGTGCCAGCAACTTAGGGGTCGGGGAGCTGTTTTTT
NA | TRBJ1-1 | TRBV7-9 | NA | CASSAPGTVNTEAFF | TGTGCCAGCAGCGCCCCCGGGACGGTGAACACTGAAGCTTTCTTT
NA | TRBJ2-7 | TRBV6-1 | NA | CASSEASYEQYF | TGTGCCAGCAGTGAAGCCTCCTACGAGCAGTACTTC
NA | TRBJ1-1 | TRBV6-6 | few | CASGRNTEAFF | TGTGCCAGCGGACGGAACACTGAAGCTTTCTTT
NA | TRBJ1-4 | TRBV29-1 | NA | CSVAFAGDGEKLFF | TGCAGCGTTGCGTTTGCCGGGGACGGCGAAAAACTGTTTTTT